Sequencing of this T cell receptor beta chain was carried out in a study of T cells in Graves' hyperthyroidism and ophthalmopathy. Across the whole study: Specimen type is peripheral blood, collected at initial diagnosis prior to any treatment. Findings and caveats of the study: By a 13 V-J model, ophthalmopathy was set apart from stable hyperthyroidism.

In this sample, this clonotype turned up many times. Its antigen is undetermined. There were TCR beta CDR3 regions amplified from RNA transcripts. The HTBI primer set was used in a first-round RT-PCR of the TCR CDR3. TCRdb reanalysed the multiplex PCR reads using MiXCR and keeps one entry per CDR3 protein. The sample holds fewer than 750,000 distinct CDR3 sequences; 14% are singletons and the top ten take around 13%. PBMCs were derived from roughly 10 ml fresh peripheral blood. Deletions cut 3 bases from V and 5 bases from J, with 13 bases between. Germline V gene lookup returns CDR1 GTSNPN and CDR2 SVGIG (reference sequence). The CDR3 length is 13 residues.

This receptor was obtained from a woman between 45 and 60 years old with Graves' ophthalmopathy. The sample comprised blood. V and J are TRBV30 and TRBJ1-2, with a possible D match to TRBD1 (6 bases). CDR3 loop: CAWRQGREYGYTF. As DNA, the CDR3 is TGTGCCTGGAGACAGGGTAGGGAGTATGGCTACACCTTC.